This T cell receptor (beta chain) was sequenced in a study of cytomegalovirus exposure and HLA in healthy donors. General study results and limits: In a later analysis, parvovirus B19, influenza, CMV and Epstein-Barr virus appeared linked to several top co-occurrence clusters. The availability of immune exposure information extended only to CMV serostatus.

Notes on this clone: Its antigen is currently unknown.

Primers included in the PCR were 60 Vbeta and 13 Jbeta primers. The table came from immunoSEQ multiplex PCR; TCRdb's copy has only in-frame clones and leaves some out. The repertoire consists of 160,000 or so clones, with around 90% occurring once and the leading ten covering about 0.93%. This CDR3 has 15 amino acids. Germline-derived CDR1 and CDR2 are SNHLY and FYNNEI. V was clipped by 1 base and J by 1 base, with 11 bases between them. This chain connects TRBV2 to TRBJ2-7, with D possibly TRBD2 on 6 matching bases. What was sequenced was PBMCs. This sequence was found in a woman in her thirties in good health and CMV-seronegative. In DNA form, the CDR3 reads TGTGCCAGCAGTGAAGGCGGGGCGCCTTCCTACGAGCAGTACTTC. It yields the protein CASSEGGAPSYEQYF.